The present T cell receptor (beta chain) was sequenced within a study of CD8 T cells in ankylosing spondylitis. About this clonotype itself: Its antigen is as yet unknown.

Via MiXCR, TCRdb re-called the 5' RACE reads, giving one row per CDR3 protein. The data contain roughly 350,000 distinct CDR3 sequences, 6.5% to 10% of them singletons. Regarding the study as a whole: Significant enrichment of disease-linked clones was reportedly seen in matched ankylosing spondylitis synovial fluid. There was a TCR beta motif, made of roughly eight highly homologous variants, that appeared characteristic of ankylosing spondylitis blood.

The sequenced sample consisted of blood, either unsorted or a sorted T cell fraction (not recorded which). This receptor was identified in a male donor with ankylosing spondylitis.

The CDR3 coding sequence is TGTGCCAGCAGTTACTCTAGCGGGACGTACAATGAGCAGTTCTTC. Amino acids: CASSYSSGTYNEQFF. The chain uses TRBV28 and TRBJ2-1, with 9 bases that match TRBD2. This CDR3 spans 15 amino acids. Losses at the gene ends were 4 bases for V and 4 bases for J; bases not matched to a gene: 5. Germline assignment: CDR1 MDHEN and CDR2 SYDVKM.